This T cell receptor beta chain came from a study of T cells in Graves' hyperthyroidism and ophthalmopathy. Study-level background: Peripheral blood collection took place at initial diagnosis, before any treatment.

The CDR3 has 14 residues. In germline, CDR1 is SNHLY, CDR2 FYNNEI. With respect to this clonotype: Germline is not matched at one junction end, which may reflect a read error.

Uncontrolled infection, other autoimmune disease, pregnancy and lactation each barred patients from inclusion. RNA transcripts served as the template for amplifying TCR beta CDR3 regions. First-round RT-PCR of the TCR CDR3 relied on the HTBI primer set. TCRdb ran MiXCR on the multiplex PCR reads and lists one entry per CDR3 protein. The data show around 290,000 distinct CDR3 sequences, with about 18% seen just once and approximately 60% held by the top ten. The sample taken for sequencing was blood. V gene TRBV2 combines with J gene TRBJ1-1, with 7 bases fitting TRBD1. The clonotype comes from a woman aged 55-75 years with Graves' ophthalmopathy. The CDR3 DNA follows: TGTGCCGGCAGTGGACAGGCGGGGAACACTGAGGCTTTCTTT. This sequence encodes CAGSGQAGNTEAFF.